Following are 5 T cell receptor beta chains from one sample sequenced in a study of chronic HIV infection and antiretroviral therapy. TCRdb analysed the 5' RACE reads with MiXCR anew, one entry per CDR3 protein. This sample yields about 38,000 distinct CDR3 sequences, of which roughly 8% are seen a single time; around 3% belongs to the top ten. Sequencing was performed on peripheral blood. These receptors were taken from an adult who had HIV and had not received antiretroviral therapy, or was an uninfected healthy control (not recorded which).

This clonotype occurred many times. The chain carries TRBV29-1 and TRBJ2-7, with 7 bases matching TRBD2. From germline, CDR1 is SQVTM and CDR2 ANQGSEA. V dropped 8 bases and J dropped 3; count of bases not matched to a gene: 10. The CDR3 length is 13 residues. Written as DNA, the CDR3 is TGCAGCCCGGGCCGCGGGGGATTCTACGAGCAGTACTTC. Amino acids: CSPGRGGFYEQYF.

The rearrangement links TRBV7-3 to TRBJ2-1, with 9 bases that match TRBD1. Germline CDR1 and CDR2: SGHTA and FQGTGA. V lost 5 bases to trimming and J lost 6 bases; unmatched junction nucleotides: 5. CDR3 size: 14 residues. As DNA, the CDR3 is TGTGCCAGCAGCCGCGGGACAGGGAGCAATGAGCAGTTCTTC. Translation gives CASSRGTGSNEQFF.

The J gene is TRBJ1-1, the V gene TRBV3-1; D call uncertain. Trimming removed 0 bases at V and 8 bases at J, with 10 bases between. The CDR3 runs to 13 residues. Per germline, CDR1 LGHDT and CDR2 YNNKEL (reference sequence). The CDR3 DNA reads TGTGCCAGCAGCCAAGATTTGGCAGGCGAAGCTTTCTTT. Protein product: CASSQDLAGEAFF.

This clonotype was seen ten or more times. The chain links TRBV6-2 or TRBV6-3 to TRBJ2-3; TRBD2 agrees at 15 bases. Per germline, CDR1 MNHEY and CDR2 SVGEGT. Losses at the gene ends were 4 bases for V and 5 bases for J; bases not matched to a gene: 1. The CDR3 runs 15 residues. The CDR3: CASSWGLAGGDTQYF. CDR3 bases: TGTGCCAGCAGTTGGGGACTAGCGGGAGGAGATACGCAGTATTTT.

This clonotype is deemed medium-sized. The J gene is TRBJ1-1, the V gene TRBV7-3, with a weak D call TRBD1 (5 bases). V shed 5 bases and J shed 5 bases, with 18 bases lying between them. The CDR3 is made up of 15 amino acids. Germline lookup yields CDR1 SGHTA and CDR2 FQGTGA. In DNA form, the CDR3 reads TGTGCCAGCAGCCCGACGGTGGGGCCCGGGACTGAAGCTTTCTTT. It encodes CASSPTVGPGTEAFF.